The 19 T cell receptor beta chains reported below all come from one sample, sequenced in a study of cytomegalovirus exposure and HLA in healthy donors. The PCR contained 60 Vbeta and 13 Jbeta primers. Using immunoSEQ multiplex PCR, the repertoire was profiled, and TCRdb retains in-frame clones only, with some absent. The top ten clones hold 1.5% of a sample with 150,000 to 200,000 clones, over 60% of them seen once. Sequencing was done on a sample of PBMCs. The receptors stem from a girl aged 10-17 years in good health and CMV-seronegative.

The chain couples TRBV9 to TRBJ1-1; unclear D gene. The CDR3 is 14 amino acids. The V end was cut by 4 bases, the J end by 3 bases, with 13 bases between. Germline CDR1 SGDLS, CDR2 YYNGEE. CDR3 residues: CASSPYGGDTEAFF. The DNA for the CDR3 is TGTGCCAGCAGCCCTTATGGCGGGGACACTGAAGCTTTCTTT.

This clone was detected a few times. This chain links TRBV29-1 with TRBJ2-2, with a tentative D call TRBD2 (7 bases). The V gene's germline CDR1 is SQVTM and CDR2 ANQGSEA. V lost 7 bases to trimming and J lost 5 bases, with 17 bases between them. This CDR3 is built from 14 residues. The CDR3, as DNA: TGCAGCGCCCTCCGGGGAGGGGGAACCGGGGAGCTGTTTTTT. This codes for CSALRGGGTGELFF.

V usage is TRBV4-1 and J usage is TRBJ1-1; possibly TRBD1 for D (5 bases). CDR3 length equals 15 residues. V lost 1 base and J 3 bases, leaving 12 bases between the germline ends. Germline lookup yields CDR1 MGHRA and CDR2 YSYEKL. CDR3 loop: CASSQVGAGYTEAFF. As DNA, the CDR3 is TGCGCCAGCAGCCAAGTTGGGGCGGGGTACACTGAAGCTTTCTTT.

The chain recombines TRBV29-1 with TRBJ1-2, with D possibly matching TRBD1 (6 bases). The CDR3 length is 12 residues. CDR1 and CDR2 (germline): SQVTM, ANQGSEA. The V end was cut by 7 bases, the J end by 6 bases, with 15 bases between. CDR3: CSGTTGTDGYTF. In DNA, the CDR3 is TGCAGCGGGACAACAGGGACGGATGGCTACACCTTC.

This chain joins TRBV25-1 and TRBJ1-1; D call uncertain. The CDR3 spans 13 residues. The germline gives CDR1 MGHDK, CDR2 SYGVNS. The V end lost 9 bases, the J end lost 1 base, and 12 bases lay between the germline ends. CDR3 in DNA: TGTGCCAGTATGCGGGCGGGGAACACTGAAGCTTTCTTT. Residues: CASMRAGNTEAFF.

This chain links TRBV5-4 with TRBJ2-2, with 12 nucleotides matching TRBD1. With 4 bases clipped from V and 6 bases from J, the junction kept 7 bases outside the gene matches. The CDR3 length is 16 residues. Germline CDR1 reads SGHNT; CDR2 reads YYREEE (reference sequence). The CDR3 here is CASSVVGQGAAGELFF. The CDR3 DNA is TGTGCCAGCAGCGTAGTGGGACAGGGGGCAGCCGGGGAGCTGTTTTTT.

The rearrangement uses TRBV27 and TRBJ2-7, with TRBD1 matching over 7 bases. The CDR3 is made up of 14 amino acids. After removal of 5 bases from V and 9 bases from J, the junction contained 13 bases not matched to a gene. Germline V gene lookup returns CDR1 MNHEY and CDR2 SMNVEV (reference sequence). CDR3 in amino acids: CASSTQPTGVGQYF. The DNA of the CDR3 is TGTGCCAGCAGTACCCAACCAACAGGGGTTGGGCAGTACTTC.

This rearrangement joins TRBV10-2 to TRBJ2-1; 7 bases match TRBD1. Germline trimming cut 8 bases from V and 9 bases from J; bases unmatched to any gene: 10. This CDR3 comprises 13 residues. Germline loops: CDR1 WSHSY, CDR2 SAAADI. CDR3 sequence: CASSPGGRGEQFF. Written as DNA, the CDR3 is TGCGCCAGCTCTCCAGGGGGAAGGGGTGAGCAGTTCTTC.

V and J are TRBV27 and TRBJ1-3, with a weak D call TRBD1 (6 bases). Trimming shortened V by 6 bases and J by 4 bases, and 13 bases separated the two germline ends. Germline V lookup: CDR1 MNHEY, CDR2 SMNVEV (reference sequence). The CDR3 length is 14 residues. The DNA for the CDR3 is TGTGCCAGCAGACAGGGTCTAGGAGGAAACACCATATATTTT. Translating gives CASRQGLGGNTIYF.

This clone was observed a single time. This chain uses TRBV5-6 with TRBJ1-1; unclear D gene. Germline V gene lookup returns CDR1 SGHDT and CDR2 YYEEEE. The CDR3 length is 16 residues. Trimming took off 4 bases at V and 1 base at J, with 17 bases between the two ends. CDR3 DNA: TGTGCCAGCAGCCTCGGTGAACGGTGGTGGAACACTGAAGCTTTCTTT. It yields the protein CASSLGERWWNTEAFF. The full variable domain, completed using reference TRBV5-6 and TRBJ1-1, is DAGVTQSPTHLIKTRGQQVTLRCSPKSGHDTVSWYQQALGQGPQFIFQYYEEEERQRGNFPDRFSGHQFPNYSSELNVNALLLGDSALYLCASSLGERWWNTEAFFGQGTRLTVV.

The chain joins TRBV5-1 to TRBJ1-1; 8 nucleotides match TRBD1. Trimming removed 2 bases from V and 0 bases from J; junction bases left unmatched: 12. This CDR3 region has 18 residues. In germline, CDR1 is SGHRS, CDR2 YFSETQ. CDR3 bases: TGCGCCAGCAGCTTAAACCTTCCGGGACAGGATTTGAACACTGAAGCTTTCTTT. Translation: CASSLNLPGQDLNTEAFF.

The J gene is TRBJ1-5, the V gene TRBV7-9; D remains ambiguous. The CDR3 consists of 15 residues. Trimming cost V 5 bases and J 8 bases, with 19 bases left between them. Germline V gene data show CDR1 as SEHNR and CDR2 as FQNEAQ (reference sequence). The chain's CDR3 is CASSQIATGNEPQHF. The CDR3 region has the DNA TGTGCCAGCAGCCAGATCGCGACGGGGAATGAGCCCCAGCATTTT.

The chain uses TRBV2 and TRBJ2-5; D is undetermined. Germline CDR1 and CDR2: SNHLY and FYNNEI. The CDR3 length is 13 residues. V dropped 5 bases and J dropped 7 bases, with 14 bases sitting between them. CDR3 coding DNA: TGTGCCAGCAGTCCCCGTGGAGTGGGGACCCAGTACTTC. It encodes CASSPRGVGTQYF.

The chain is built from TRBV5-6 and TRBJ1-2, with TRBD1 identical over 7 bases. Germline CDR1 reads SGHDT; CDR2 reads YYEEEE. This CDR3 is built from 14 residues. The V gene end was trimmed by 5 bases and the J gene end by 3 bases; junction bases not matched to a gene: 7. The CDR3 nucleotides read TGTGCCAGCAGTACCGGGACAGCTCACTATGGCTACACCTTC. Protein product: CASSTGTAHYGYTF.

CDR3 sequence reads: CAITRQGEAGNTIYF. CDR3 DNA sequence: TGTGCCATCACCAGACAGGGGGAAGCTGGAAACACCATATATTTT. V and J are TRBV10-3 and TRBJ1-3; 9 positions agree with TRBD1. From germline, CDR1 is ENHRY and CDR2 SYGVKD. J gave up 2 bases and V 7 bases, and 6 bases lay outside the gene matches. The CDR3 runs 15 residues.

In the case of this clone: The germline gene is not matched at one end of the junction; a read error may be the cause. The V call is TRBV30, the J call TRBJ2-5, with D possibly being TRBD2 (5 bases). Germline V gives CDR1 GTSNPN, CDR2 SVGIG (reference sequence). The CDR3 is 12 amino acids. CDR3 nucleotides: TGTGCCTGGAGTGTCCCAGGACTGACCGAGTACTTC. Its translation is CAWSVPGLTEYF.

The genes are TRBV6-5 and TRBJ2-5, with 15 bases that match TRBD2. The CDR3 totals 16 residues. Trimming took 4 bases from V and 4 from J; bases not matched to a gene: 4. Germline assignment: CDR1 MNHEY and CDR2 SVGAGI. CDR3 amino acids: CASSWGLAGGLETQYF. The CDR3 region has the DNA TGTGCCAGCAGTTGGGGACTAGCGGGGGGATTAGAGACCCAGTACTTC.

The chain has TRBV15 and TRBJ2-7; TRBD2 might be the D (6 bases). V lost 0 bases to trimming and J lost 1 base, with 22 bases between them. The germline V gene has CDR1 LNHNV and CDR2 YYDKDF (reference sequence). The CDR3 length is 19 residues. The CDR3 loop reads CATSRDRPGRFLGSYEQYF. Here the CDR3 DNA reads TGTGCCACCAGCAGAGATCGGCCAGGGAGGTTTCTTGGGTCCTACGAGCAGTACTTC.

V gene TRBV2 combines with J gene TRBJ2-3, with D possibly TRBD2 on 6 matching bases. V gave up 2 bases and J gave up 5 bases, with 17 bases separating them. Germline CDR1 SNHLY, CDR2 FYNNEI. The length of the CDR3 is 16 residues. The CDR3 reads CASSERGGIPIDTQYF. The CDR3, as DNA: TGTGCCAGCAGTGAAAGGGGCGGGATTCCAATAGATACGCAGTATTTT.